This T cell receptor beta chain was found in a study of beta chain features in type 1 diabetes. Whole-study findings and limits: For cells with high TCR expression, cDNA sequencing could yield over-representation. Lower insertion and higher deletion counts appeared at VDJ junctions in type 1 diabetes patients. Naive, central memory and regulatory TCRB repertoires appeared more similar among patients than healthy donors.

Comments on this clone: Its antigen is as yet unknown.

All of the isolated RNA was reverse transcribed, so expressed TCRB transcripts were sequenced. Naive, central memory and regulatory T cell samples averaged roughly 3.5 million immunoSEQ reads each. TCRdb's table, derived via immunoSEQ multiplex PCR, lists solely in-frame clones and lacks some. This repertoire shows 350,000 to 400,000 clones, roughly 16% found once; its top ten account for around 0.02%. There are 16 residues in the CDR3. From germline, CDR1 is MGHRA and CDR2 YSYEKL. V lost 0 bases, J lost 4 bases, and 12 bases lay in between. This chain joins TRBV4-1 and TRBJ1-4; D not resolved. Sequenced sample: naive CD4+ T cells from blood. This clonotype was obtained from a woman between 18 and 29 years old in good health. This CDR3 reads CASSQDTPGYNEKLFF. The DNA for the CDR3 is TGCGCCAGCAGCCAAGATACCCCAGGATATAATGAAAAACTGTTTTTT.